This entry is about one T cell receptor (beta chain). This entry is derived from a study of blood T cell repertoires in COVID-19. V gave up 5 bases and J gave up 3 bases, with 15 bases separating them. The CDR3 is 15 residues long. Assay: immunoSEQ multiplex PCR; the TCRdb copy retains only in-frame clones and omits some. The sample lists about 480,000 clones, roughly 89% seen once, with 7.8% in the top ten. The receptor was derived from a woman in her forties or fifties with COVID-19, enrolled during active disease. Sequenced input: peripheral blood. The gene calls are TRBV5-3 and TRBJ1-3; no reliable D call. TRBV5-3 qualifies as an ORF whose function is uncertain. DNA of the CDR3: TGTGCCAGAAGTCCAACTGAACGGGATGGAAACACCATATATTTT. This translates into CARSPTERDGNTIYF.